This T cell receptor beta chain came from a study of shared clonotypes between healthy human individuals. TCRdb's table, derived via immunoSEQ multiplex PCR, lists solely in-frame clones and lacks some. The repertoire holds about 490,000 clones, with over 70% as singletons. The CDR3 length is 13 residues. CDR1 and CDR2 (germline): SNHLY, FYNNEI. Trimming stripped 6 bases from V and 6 bases from J, with 11 bases between. This TCR derives from a woman between 40 and 55 years old in good health. Some clones in this sample may be carry-over from other donors' samples. The sample consisted of PBMCs. The J gene is TRBJ2-2, the V gene TRBV2, with unresolved D. The CDR3 protein is CASRVAKAGELFF. The CDR3 DNA reads as TGTGCCAGCAGGGTAGCAAAGGCCGGGGAGCTGTTTTTT.